This T cell receptor (beta chain) was observed in a study of T-cell reconstitution after alpha-beta-depleted transplantation in children. Study outcomes and limitations: After transplant, at about two months, alpha-beta T cells were reportedly derived from several hundred expanded graft clones. When one year had passed after transplant, most T-cell counts and diversity came from newly produced T cells. Surviving recipient T cells and thymic progenitors accounted for the high day-60 TCRbeta diversity observed in some patients.

The length of the CDR3 is 14 residues. V was shortened by 5 bases and J by 7 bases, with 15 bases between the two germline ends. Unique molecular identifiers were used in preparing the TCRbeta library. TCRdb analysed the PCR reads with MiXCR anew, one entry per CDR3 protein. The sample lists some 310,000 distinct CDR3 sequences; approximately 23% were seen once. This clonotype was found a few times. What it binds is not known. Sample: PBMCs, mostly from graft donor cells, taken 180 days after TCRalphabeta/CD19-depleted stem cell transplant. The source of this sequence is a male patient under 18 who had a stem cell transplant for acute lymphoblastic leukemia, so the T cells may come from the graft donor. The chain carries TRBV12-3 or TRBV12-4 and TRBJ2-1, with a possible D match to TRBD2 (5 bases). CDR3 coding DNA: TGTGCCAGCAGTCCCGCGGCCGAGGGAAATGAGCAGTTCTTC. Translating gives CASSPAAEGNEQFF.